There are a few counts of the clone carrying this TCR beta chain. What it recognizes is unknown. Germline-derived CDR1 and CDR2 are MNHEY and SMNVEV (reference sequence). The CDR3 runs to 13 residues. The ends were cut back, 6 bases at V and 8 bases at J, with 11 bases in the middle. Produced via immunoSEQ multiplex PCR; TCRdb's table is partial and in-frame only. The sample has about 90,000 clones; approximately 86% are singletons. The sample originates from a study of T cell responses to AZD1222 COVID-19 vaccine. Study findings and constraints: Females made up more of the donors, who were largely white British, and clonal diversity may have come out too low.

The V gene is TRBV27, the J gene TRBJ1-6, with unresolved D. This clonotype originated in an adult in good health. The sequences come from peripheral blood, collected on day 0 of AZD1222 vaccination. The CDR3 sequence is CASSPRSYSPLHF. CDR3 nucleotide sequence: TGTGCCAGCAGCCCCAGGAGCTATTCACCCCTCCACTTT.